This TCR beta chain appears in the sequencing data of a study of immune cell composition in non-small cell lung cancer. Study overall: Most cases were lung adenocarcinoma or squamous cell carcinoma. Study-level findings and limits: Adenocarcinomas with higher top tumour-associated clone frequency had more reactive TILs. Tumour-associated clones >0.5% occurred in 30% to 35% of adenocarcinomas, about three quarters of squamous. Shared sequences between tumour-reactive and dominant in vivo clones were not proven.

Normal lung was sampled as far from the tumour as possible, at least 3 cm. The CDR3 has 14 residues. V was shortened by 0 bases and J by 0 bases, with 5 bases between the two germline ends. Germline V gene lookup returns CDR1 SGHKS and CDR2 YYEKEE (reference sequence). Generated by immunoSEQ multiplex PCR, the TCRdb table keeps only in-frame clones and is missing some. The table shows about 1,700 clones, with 65% occurring only once. Concerning this clone itself: Its specificity is unknown.

This receptor was obtained from a human donor with non-small cell lung cancer. The J gene is TRBJ2-3, the V gene TRBV5-5; D is undetermined. Sequenced sample: non-adjacent lung tissue. CDR3 bases: TGTGCCAGCAGCTTGGAGCGTAGCACAGATACGCAGTATTTT. This codes for CASSLERSTDTQYF.